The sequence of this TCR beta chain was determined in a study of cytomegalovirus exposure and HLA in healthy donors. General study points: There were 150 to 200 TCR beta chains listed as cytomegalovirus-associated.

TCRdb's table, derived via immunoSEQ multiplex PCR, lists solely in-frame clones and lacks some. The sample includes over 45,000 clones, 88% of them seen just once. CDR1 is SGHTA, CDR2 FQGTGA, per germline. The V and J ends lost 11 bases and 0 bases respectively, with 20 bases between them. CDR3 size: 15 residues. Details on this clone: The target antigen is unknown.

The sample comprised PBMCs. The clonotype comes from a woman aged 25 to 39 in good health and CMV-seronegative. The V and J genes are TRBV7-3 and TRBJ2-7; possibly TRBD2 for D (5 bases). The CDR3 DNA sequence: TGTGCCTCTGCCGGGTTCTCCACTAGCTCCTACGAGCAGTACTTC. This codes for CASAGFSTSSYEQYF.